This T cell receptor (beta chain) derives from a study of shared clonotypes between healthy human individuals. This CDR3 has 17 amino acids. The ends lost 0 bases at V and 4 bases at J; junction bases unmatched: 9. Germline CDR1 reads SGHNT; CDR2 reads YYREEE (reference sequence). The method was immunoSEQ multiplex PCR; TCRdb's version includes in-frame clones alone and lacks a portion of them. The sample holds about 700,000 clones; around 67% are singletons and the top ten take over 1.5%. The sequence was collected from a woman in her twenties or thirties in good health. The sample taken for sequencing was memory CD4+ T cells sorted from blood. Subset specified: CD45RA-negative fraction. The chain has TRBV5-4 and TRBJ2-1; 8 bases match TRBD1. CDR3 region: CASSLVLDRGRYNEQFF. CDR3 nucleotide sequence: TGTGCCAGCAGCTTGGTTCTTGACAGGGGAAGGTACAATGAGCAGTTCTTC.